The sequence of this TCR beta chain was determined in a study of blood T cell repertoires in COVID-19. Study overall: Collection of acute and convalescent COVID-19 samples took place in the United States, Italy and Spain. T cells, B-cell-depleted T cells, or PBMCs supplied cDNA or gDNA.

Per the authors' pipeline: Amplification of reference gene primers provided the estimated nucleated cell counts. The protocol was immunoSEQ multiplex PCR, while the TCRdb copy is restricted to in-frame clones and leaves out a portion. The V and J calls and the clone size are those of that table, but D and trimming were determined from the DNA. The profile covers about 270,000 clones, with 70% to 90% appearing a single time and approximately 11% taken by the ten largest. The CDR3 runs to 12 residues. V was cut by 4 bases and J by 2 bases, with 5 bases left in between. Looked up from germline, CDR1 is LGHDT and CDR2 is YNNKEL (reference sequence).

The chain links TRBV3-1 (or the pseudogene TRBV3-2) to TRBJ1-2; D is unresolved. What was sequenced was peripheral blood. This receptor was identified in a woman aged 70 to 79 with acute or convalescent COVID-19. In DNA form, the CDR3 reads TGTGCCAGCAGCCGGCAGAACTATGGCTACACCTTC. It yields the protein CASSRQNYGYTF.